This T cell receptor (beta chain) originates from a study of T cells in Graves' hyperthyroidism and ophthalmopathy. General study findings and limits: Clonotypes that were expanded in thyroid above 0.001 mostly appeared in blood too.

About this clonotype: Its target is not known.

Patients aged 18 to 65 had newly diagnosed hyperthyroidism that had lasted under 2 months. The V gene lost 4 bases and the J gene lost 4 bases, with 14 bases spanning the gap. This CDR3 comprises 14 residues. Germline assignment: CDR1 SGDLS and CDR2 YYNGEE. Amplified TCR beta CDR3 regions came from RNA transcripts. When the TCR CDR3 underwent first-round RT-PCR, the HTBI primer set was used. MiXCR, applied by TCRdb to the multiplex PCR reads, yields one record per CDR3 protein. The sample contains approximately 200,000 distinct CDR3 sequences, about 16% of which appear only once. Sequenced: blood. The chain links TRBV9 to TRBJ1-2; maybe TRBD1 (5 bases). The receptor's source is a man in his forties with Graves' hyperthyroidism. The CDR3: CASSQVGGTYGYTF. CDR3 bases: TGTGCCAGCAGCCAAGTCGGGGGGACCTATGGCTACACCTTC.